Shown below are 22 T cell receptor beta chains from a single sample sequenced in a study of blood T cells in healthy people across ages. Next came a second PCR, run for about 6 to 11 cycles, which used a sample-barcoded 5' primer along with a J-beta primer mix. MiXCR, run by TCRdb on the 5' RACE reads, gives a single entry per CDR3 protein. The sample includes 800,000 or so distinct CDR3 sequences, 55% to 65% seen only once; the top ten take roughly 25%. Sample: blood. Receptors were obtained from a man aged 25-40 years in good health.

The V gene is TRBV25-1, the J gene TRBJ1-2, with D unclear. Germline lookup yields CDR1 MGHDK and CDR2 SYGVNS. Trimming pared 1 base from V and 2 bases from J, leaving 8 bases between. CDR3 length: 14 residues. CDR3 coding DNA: TGTGCCAGCAGTGAATTATACACCAACTATGGCTACACCTTC. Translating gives CASSELYTNYGYTF.

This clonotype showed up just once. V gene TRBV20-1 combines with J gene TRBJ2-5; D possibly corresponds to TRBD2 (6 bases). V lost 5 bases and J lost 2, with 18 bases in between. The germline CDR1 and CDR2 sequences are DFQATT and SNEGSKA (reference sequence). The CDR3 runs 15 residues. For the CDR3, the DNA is TGCAGTGCTCCGAATCGCGGGGTGGGGCAAGAGACCCAGTACTTC. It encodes CSAPNRGVGQETQYF.

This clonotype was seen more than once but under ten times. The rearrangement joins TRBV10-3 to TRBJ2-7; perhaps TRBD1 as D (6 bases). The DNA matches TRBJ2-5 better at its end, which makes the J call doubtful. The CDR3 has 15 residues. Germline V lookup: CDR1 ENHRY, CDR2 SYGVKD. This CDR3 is CAISESATGQQTQYF. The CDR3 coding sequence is TGTGCCATCAGTGAGTCGGCGACAGGTCAGCAGACCCAGTACTTC.

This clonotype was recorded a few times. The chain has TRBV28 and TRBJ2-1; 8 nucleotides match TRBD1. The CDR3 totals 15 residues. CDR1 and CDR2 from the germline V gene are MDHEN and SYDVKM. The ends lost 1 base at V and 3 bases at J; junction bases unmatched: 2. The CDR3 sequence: CASSLSGQVYNEQFF. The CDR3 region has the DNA TGTGCCAGCAGTTTATCGGGACAGGTCTACAATGAGCAGTTCTTC.

The CDR3 sequence is CASSEGLQGGEQFF. As DNA, the CDR3 is TGCGCCAGCAGCGAGGGACTACAAGGAGGTGAGCAGTTCTTC. V is TRBV5-1 and J is TRBJ2-1, with 7 bases matching TRBD2. The ends lost 4 bases at V and 9 bases at J; junction bases unmatched: 10. The CDR3 is 14 residues long. The germline V gene encodes CDR1 SGHRS and CDR2 YFSETQ.

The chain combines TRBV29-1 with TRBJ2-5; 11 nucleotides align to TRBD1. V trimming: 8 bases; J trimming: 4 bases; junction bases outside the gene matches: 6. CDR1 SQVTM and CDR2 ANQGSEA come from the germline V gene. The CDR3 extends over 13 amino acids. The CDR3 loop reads CSFAGTGGETQYF. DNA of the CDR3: TGCAGCTTTGCGGGGACAGGGGGAGAGACCCAGTACTTC.

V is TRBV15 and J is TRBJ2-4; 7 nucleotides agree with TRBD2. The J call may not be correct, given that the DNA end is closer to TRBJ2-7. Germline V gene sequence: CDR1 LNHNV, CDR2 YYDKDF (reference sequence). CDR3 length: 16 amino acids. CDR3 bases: TGTGCCACCAGCCCAAGAGGGAGGGGAAGGCGGTACGAGCAGTACTTC. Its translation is CATSPRGRGRRYEQYF.

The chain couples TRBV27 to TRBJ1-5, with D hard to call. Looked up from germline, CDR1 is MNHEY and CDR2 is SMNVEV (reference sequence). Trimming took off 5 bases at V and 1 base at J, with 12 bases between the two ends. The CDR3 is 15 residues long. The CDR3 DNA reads TGTGCCAGCAGTCTAGCCCCGGAGAGCAATCAGCCCCAGCATTTT. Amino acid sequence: CASSLAPESNQPQHF.

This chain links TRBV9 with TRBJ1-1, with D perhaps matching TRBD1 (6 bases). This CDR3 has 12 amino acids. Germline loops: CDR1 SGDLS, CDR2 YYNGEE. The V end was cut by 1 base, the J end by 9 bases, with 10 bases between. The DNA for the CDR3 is TGTGCCAGCAGCGTAATCGGGGGGCAAGCTTTCTTT. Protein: CASSVIGGQAFF.

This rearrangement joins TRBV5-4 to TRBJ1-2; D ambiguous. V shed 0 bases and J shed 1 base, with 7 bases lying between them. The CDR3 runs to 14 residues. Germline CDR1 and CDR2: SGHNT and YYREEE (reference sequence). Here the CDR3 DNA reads TGTGCCAGCAGCTTGGAACAGTTTAACTATGGCTACACCTTC. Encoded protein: CASSLEQFNYGYTF.

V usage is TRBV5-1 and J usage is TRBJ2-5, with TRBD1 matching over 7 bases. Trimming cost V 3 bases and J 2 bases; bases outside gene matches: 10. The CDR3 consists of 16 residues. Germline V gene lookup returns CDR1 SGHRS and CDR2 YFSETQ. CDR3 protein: CASSYGSDRAQETQYF. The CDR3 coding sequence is TGCGCCAGCAGCTACGGATCCGACAGGGCTCAAGAGACCCAGTACTTC.

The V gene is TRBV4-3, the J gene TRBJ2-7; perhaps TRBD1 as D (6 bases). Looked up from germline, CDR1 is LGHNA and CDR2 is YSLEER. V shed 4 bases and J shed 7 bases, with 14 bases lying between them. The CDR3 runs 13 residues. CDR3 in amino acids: CASSRGRGWEQYF. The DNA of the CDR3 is TGCGCCAGCAGCCGAGGCAGGGGATGGGAGCAGTACTTC.

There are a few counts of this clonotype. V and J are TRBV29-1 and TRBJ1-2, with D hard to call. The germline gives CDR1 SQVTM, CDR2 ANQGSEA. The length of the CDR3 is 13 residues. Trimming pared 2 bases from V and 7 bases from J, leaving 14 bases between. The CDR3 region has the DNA TGCAGCGTTGAATCGGGCGGAGGCTTTGGCTACACCTTC. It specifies CSVESGGGFGYTF. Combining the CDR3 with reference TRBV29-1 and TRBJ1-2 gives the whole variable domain SAVISQKPSRDICQRGTSLTIQCQVDSQVTMMFWYRQQPGQSLTLIATANQGSEATYESGFVIDKFPISRPNLTFSTLTVSNMSPEDSSIYLCSVESGGGFGYTFGSGTRLTVV.

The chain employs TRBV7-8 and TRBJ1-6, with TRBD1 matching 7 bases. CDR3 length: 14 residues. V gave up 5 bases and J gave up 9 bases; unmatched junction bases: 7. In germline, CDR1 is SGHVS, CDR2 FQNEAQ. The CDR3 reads CASSPDRVSSPLHF. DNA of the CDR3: TGTGCCAGCAGCCCTGACAGGGTGAGTTCACCCCTCCACTTT.

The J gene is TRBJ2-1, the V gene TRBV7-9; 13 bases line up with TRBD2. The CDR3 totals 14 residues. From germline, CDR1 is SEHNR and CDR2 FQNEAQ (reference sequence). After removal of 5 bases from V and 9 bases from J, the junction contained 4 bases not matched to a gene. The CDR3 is CASSTRTSGGEQFF. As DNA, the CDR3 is TGTGCCAGCAGCACGAGGACTAGCGGGGGTGAGCAGTTCTTC.

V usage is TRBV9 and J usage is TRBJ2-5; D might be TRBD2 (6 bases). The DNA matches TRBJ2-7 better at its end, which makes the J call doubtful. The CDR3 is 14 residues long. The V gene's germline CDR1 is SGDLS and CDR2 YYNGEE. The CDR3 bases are TGTGCCAGCAGCCCAGGAGAGGGACTTGCCGAGCAGTACTTC. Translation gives CASSPGEGLAEQYF.

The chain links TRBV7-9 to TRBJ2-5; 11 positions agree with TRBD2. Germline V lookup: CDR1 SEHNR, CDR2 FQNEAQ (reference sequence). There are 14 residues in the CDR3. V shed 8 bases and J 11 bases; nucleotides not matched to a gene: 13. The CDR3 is CASALAGGPGEQYF. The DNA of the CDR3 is TGTGCCAGCGCCTTAGCGGGGGGGCCGGGTGAGCAGTACTTC.

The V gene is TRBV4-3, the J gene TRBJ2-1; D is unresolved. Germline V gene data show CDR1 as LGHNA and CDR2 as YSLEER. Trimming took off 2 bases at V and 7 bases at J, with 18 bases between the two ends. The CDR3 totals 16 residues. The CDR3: CASSQSGRPETNEQFF. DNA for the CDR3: TGCGCCAGCAGCCAATCTGGACGACCCGAAACTAATGAGCAGTTCTTC.

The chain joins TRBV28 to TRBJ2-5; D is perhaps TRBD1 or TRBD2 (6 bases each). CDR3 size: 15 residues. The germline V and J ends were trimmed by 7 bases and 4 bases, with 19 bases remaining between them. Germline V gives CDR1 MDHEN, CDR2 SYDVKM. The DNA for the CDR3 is TGTGCCAGCAAGAATCTAGGGGGGAGTGGAGAGACCCAGTACTTC. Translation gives CASKNLGGSGETQYF.

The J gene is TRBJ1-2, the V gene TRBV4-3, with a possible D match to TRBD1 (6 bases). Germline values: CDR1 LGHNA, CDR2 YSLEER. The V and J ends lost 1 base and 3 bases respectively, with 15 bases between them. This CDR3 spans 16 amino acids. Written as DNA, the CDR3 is TGCGCCAGCAGCCAAGGAGGGACAAGGGTTTACTATGGCTACACCTTC. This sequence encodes CASSQGGTRVYYGYTF.

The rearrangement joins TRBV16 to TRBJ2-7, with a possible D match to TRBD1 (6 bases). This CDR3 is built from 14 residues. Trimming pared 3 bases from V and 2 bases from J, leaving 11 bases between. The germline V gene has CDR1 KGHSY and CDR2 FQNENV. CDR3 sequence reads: CASSQPGHPYEQYF. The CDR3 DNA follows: TGTGCCAGCAGCCAGCCGGGACACCCCTACGAGCAGTACTTC. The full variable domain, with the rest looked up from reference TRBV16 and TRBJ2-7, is GEEVAQTPKHLVRGEGQKAKLYCAPIKGHSYVFWYQQVLKNEFKFLISFQNENVFDETGMPKERFSAKCLPNSPCSLEIQATKLEDSAVYFCASSQPGHPYEQYFGPGTRLTVT.

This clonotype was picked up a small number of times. The DNA for the CDR3 is TGTGCCAGCAGTGAGGCGACAGATACGCAGTATTTT. Protein product: CASSEATDTQYF. The V call is TRBV6-1, the J call TRBJ2-3; D is uncertain. V shed 3 bases and J shed 3 bases, with 4 bases lying between them. This CDR3 is built from 12 residues. Germline loops: CDR1 MNHNS, CDR2 SASEGT.